This TCR beta chain is from a study of sequential checkpoint blockade in melanoma. Across the whole study: Patients were randomized 1:1 to nivolumab-then-ipilimumab or ipilimumab-then-nivolumab first-line.

The treatment here: randomized to nivolumab then ipilimumab (arm A) or the reverse (arm B). Patients had received no earlier DNA-damaging chemotherapy. PBMC sorting kept live CD3+CD8+ cells without CD19 or CD56. Here immunoSEQ multiplex PCR was the method, and the copy in TCRdb shows in-frame clones only, minus some. The repertoire holds some 18,000 clones, with approximately 77% as singletons. This TCR came from a human donor with melanoma. The source material was CD8+ T cells sorted from blood (inferred from file names), sampled from a patient given nivolumab and ipilimumab in sequence.

CDR3 sequence: CASSYSGDPYNEQFF. DNA for the CDR3: TGTGCCAGCAGCTATAGCGGGGACCCTTACAATGAGCAGTTCTTC. The chain joins TRBV6-1 to TRBJ2-1; TRBD2 aligns across 8 bases. The CDR3 has 15 residues. The V segment lost 6 bases and the J segment 4 bases; nucleotides outside the gene matches: 8. Germline CDR1 and CDR2: MNHNS and SASEGT.